The 24 T cell receptor beta chains below were found in one sample sequenced in a study of T cells in Graves' hyperthyroidism and ophthalmopathy. TCR beta CDR3 regions were amplified from RNA. TCR CDR3 underwent first-round RT-PCR with the HTBI primer set. From the multiplex PCR reads, TCRdb called clonotypes with MiXCR, one entry per CDR3 protein. The table has hundreds of thousands of distinct CDR3 sequences, around 15% seen once. Sequencing was performed on blood. These receptors were collected from a woman aged 25-40 years with Graves' hyperthyroidism.

This clonotype was recorded at least ten times. This chain connects TRBV28 to TRBJ2-7, with D possibly matching TRBD1 (6 bases). There are 15 residues in the CDR3. CDR1 is MDHEN, CDR2 SYDVKM, per germline. Trimming left V 5 bases short and J 2 bases short, with 16 bases between. The CDR3 DNA sequence: TGTGCCAGCAGTCTAACCGGGACACTTGCCTACGAGCAGTACTTC. Translation gives CASSLTGTLAYEQYF.

This clonotype was found many times. This chain joins TRBV12-3 or TRBV12-4 and TRBJ2-3; perhaps D is TRBD1 or TRBD2 (5 bases each). Trimming stripped 3 bases from V and 1 base from J, with 11 bases between. This CDR3 has 15 amino acids. The CDR3 region is CASSFGGIGTDTQYF. CDR3 bases: TGTGCCAGCAGTTTTGGGGGAATCGGCACAGATACGCAGTATTTT.

This clonotype was seen repeatedly, ten times or more. This chain joins TRBV5-1 and TRBJ2-1, with 10 bases fitting TRBD2. V lost 4 bases, J lost 8 bases, and 6 bases stayed unmatched. The CDR3 length is 14 residues. Germline CDR1 reads SGHRS; CDR2 reads YFSETQ. CDR3 region: CASSPSSGSDEQFF. The CDR3 coding sequence is TGCGCCAGCAGCCCATCTAGCGGGAGTGATGAGCAGTTCTTC.

This clonotype was picked up one time. The gene calls are TRBV29-1 and TRBJ1-2; no firm D call. The CDR3 extends over 12 amino acids. CDR1 SQVTM and CDR2 ANQGSEA come from the germline V gene. V was trimmed by 0 bases and J by 6 bases, leaving 8 bases between them. This CDR3 reads CSVEEGGHGYTF. The CDR3 bases are TGCAGCGTTGAAGAGGGCGGTCATGGCTACACCTTC.

This clonotype was observed at least ten times. The gene calls are TRBV7-2 and TRBJ2-7, with D perhaps TRBD2 (5 bases). Germline V CDR1 and CDR2: SGHTA, FQGNSA. The CDR3 runs to 15 residues. The V gene lost 1 base and the J gene lost 1 base, with 11 bases spanning the gap. The CDR3 region has the DNA TGTGCCAGCAGCTTAGGAGGGTTCAAGTCCTACGAGCAGTACTTC. This translates into CASSLGGFKSYEQYF.

In this sample, this clonotype turned up many times. The V call is TRBV28, the J call TRBJ2-3, with a weak D call TRBD2 (5 bases). Germline lookup yields CDR1 MDHEN and CDR2 SYDVKM. Trimming stripped 6 bases from V and 4 bases from J, with 20 bases between. The CDR3 covers 16 residues. The CDR3 loop is CASSPKAPRGADTQYF. The CDR3, as DNA: TGTGCCAGCAGCCCCAAAGCCCCACGGGGAGCAGATACGCAGTATTTT.

This clonotype was detected many times. This sequence joins TRBV28 and TRBJ2-6; 7 bases are a match to TRBD1. Germline values: CDR1 MDHEN, CDR2 SYDVKM. J lost 2 bases, V lost 6 bases, and 4 bases had no gene match. CDR3 length equals 15 residues. CDR3: CASSLQGAGANVLTF. The CDR3 nucleotides read TGTGCCAGCAGCCTCCAGGGGGCTGGGGCCAACGTCCTGACTTTC. Full variable domain (rest looked up from reference TRBV28 and TRBJ2-6): DVKVTQSSRYLVKRTGEKVFLECVQDMDHENMFWYRQDPGLGLRLIYFSYDVKMKEKGDIPEGYSVSREKKERFSLILESASTNQTSMYLCASSLQGAGANVLTFGAGSRLTVL.

This clonotype was observed at least ten times. The rearrangement joins TRBV7-3 to TRBJ2-3, with 13 nucleotides matching TRBD2. The CDR3 is 15 residues long. In germline, CDR1 is SGHTA, CDR2 FQGTGA. Unmatched junction bases numbered 7, after V lost 5 bases and J lost 8 bases. CDR3 coding DNA: TGTGCCAGCAGCCAGGGACTAGCGGGAACTAGTACGCAGTATTTT. This sequence encodes CASSQGLAGTSTQYF.

This clonotype was found many times. The chain couples TRBV6-1 to TRBJ2-7, with a possible D match to TRBD2 (6 bases). V gave up 0 bases and J gave up 6 bases, with 9 bases separating them. This CDR3 comprises 13 residues. The germline V gene encodes CDR1 MNHNS and CDR2 SASEGT. This CDR3 is CASSEASGSEQYF. The CDR3 DNA sequence: TGTGCCAGCAGTGAAGCTAGCGGCTCCGAGCAGTACTTC.

This clonotype was seen many times. The chain links TRBV28 to TRBJ2-7; D might be TRBD1 (6 bases). The length of the CDR3 is 16 residues. V was shortened by 5 bases and J by 3 bases, with 20 bases between the two germline ends. CDR1 and CDR2 from the germline V gene are MDHEN and SYDVKM. In nucleotides, the CDR3 is TGTGCCAGCAGTGGGTACAGGGTAGGTGGTTTCTACGAGCAGTACTTC. It encodes CASSGYRVGGFYEQYF.

The chain is built from TRBV7-8 and TRBJ1-5, with 7 bases identical to TRBD1. Trimming took 1 base from V and 5 from J; bases not matched to a gene: 8. The CDR3 runs 16 residues. CDR1 SGHVS and CDR2 FQNEAQ come from the germline V gene. The CDR3 bases are TGTGCCAGCAGCTTAGTAGGACAGGCGGGGGATCAGCCCCAGCATTTT. Translated, it gives CASSLVGQAGDQPQHF.

In this sample, this clonotype turned up many times. CDR3 sequence reads: CASSEATGGYYEQYF. The CDR3 region has the DNA TGTGCCAGCAGTGAAGCGACAGGGGGCTACTACGAGCAGTACTTC. This chain links TRBV2 with TRBJ2-7; 10 bases map to TRBD1. Germline CDR1 is SNHLY and CDR2 is FYNNEI. The CDR3 totals 15 residues. V lost 0 bases to trimming and J lost 3 bases; unmatched junction nucleotides: 2.

This clonotype was seen ten or more times. The chain combines TRBV27 with TRBJ1-3, with D possibly being TRBD1 (6 bases). The germline V gene has CDR1 MNHEY and CDR2 SMNVEV (reference sequence). The CDR3 consists of 14 residues. Trimming cost V 5 bases and J 4 bases, with 12 bases left between them. The DNA for the CDR3 is TGTGCCAGCAGTCAACAGGGAACCGGAAACACCATATATTTT. Encoded protein: CASSQQGTGNTIYF.

This clonotype was recorded once. The V call is TRBV30, the J call TRBJ2-1; 10 bases line up with TRBD1. Trimming cost V 5 bases and J 5 bases; bases outside gene matches: 12. Per the germline V gene, CDR1 is GTSNPN and CDR2 is SVGIG (reference sequence). CDR3 length: 16 residues. The CDR3 sequence is CAWGPPGQGTDNEQFF. The CDR3 DNA reads TGTGCCTGGGGACCTCCGGGACAGGGGACGGACAATGAGCAGTTCTTC.

This clonotype was seen only a few times. The V gene is TRBV5-8, the J gene TRBJ2-5; D may match TRBD1 or TRBD2 (5 bases each). CDR1 SGHTS and CDR2 YDEGEE come from the germline V gene. Trimming pared 4 bases from V and 1 base from J, leaving 11 bases between. This CDR3 is built from 14 residues. The CDR3, as DNA: TGTGCCAGCAGCCTCCGGGACGGCCAAGAGACCCAGTACTTC. Translated, it gives CASSLRDGQETQYF.

To note about this clonotype: This may come from a read error, since a much larger clone is one base off. The rearrangement joins TRBV5-1 to TRBJ2-7; D may be TRBD2 (5 bases). Judging by the DNA end, TRBJ2-1 fits better; the J call may be wrong. The CDR3 has 14 residues. Per the germline V gene, CDR1 is SGHRS and CDR2 is YFSETQ. CDR3 coding DNA: TGCGCCAGCAGCTTGGATCCGGGGTCCTACGAGCAGTTCTTC. Translation: CASSLDPGSYEQFF.

This clonotype was seen repeatedly, ten times or more. The chain joins TRBV20-1 to TRBJ2-5; 8 positions agree with TRBD2. The CDR3 extends over 13 amino acids. The germline gives CDR1 DFQATT, CDR2 SNEGSKA (reference sequence). Germline trimming cut 3 bases from V and 3 bases from J; bases unmatched to any gene: 3. CDR3 nucleotides: TGCAGTGCTAGCCCAGCGGGAGAAGAGACCCAGTACTTC. Translated: CSASPAGEETQYF.

This clonotype was observed many times. The chain links TRBV7-9 to TRBJ2-1; TRBD2 matches 13 bases. Losses at the gene ends were 5 bases for V and 8 bases for J; bases not matched to a gene: 6. Looked up from germline, CDR1 is SEHNR and CDR2 is FQNEAQ (reference sequence). The CDR3 extends over 15 amino acids. The CDR3 sequence: CASSEGLAGIDEQFF. The CDR3 region has the DNA TGTGCCAGCAGCGAGGGACTAGCGGGAATAGATGAGCAGTTCTTC.

This clonotype appeared many times. V usage is TRBV20-1 and J usage is TRBJ2-5, with TRBD2 identical over 12 bases. This CDR3 has 16 amino acids. Germline V gene data show CDR1 as DFQATT and CDR2 as SNEGSKA (reference sequence). V shed 2 bases, J shed 4 bases, and the junction held 8 bases outside the gene matches. The CDR3 DNA reads TGCAGTGCTAGACCGCCGCTAGCGGGGGGGGGAGAGACCCAGTACTTC. Translated, it gives CSARPPLAGGGETQYF.

CDR3 bases: TGCAGTGCTAGAGAAGGGCTTGGCTCTGGAAACACCATATATTTT. Translating gives CSAREGLGSGNTIYF. The chain recombines TRBV20-1 with TRBJ1-3; D remains ambiguous. CDR1 is DFQATT and CDR2 is SNEGSKA in the germline V gene (reference sequence). The CDR3 sequence is 15 residues long. V lost 0 bases to trimming and J lost 0 bases, with 9 bases between them.

Ten or more counts support this clonotype. J is TRBJ2-3 and V is TRBV7-9, with 10 bases identical to TRBD2. The V gene end was trimmed by 1 base and the J gene end by 1 base; junction bases not matched to a gene: 2. Germline V gene sequence: CDR1 SEHNR, CDR2 FQNEAQ (reference sequence). The length of the CDR3 is 16 residues. The CDR3 loop reads CASSLVLAGGTDTQYF. CDR3 nucleotide sequence: TGTGCCAGCAGCTTAGTCCTAGCGGGAGGCACAGATACGCAGTATTTT.

This clonotype appeared many times. J is TRBJ1-6 and V is TRBV2, with D tentatively TRBD1 (5 bases). This CDR3 contains 15 residues. Trimming cost V 7 bases and J 10 bases, with 20 bases left between them. CDR1 and CDR2 from the germline V gene are SNHLY and FYNNEI. CDR3 amino acids: CASTMNGREGSPLHF. CDR3 nucleotide sequence: TGTGCCAGCACCATGAATGGCAGGGAAGGATCACCCCTCCACTTT.

This clonotype was detected ten times or more. The rearrangement links TRBV7-8 to TRBJ2-3, with 10 bases lining up with TRBD2. CDR1 SGHVS and CDR2 FQNEAQ come from the germline V gene. CDR3 length equals 14 residues. V shed 4 bases, J shed 6 bases, and the junction held 4 bases outside the gene matches. CDR3 sequence reads: CASSSIAGGDTQYF. In nucleotides, the CDR3 is TGTGCCAGCAGCTCTATAGCGGGAGGTGATACGCAGTATTTT.

This clonotype was recorded at least ten times. The V gene is TRBV28, the J gene TRBJ2-7; maybe TRBD2 (6 bases). This CDR3 is 16 amino acids long. Trimming stripped 5 bases from V and 0 bases from J, with 17 bases between. Germline lookup yields CDR1 MDHEN and CDR2 SYDVKM. The CDR3 loop reads CASSPRDSLSSYEQYF. CDR3 bases: TGTGCCAGCAGTCCCAGGGACTCCCTGAGCTCCTACGAGCAGTACTTC.